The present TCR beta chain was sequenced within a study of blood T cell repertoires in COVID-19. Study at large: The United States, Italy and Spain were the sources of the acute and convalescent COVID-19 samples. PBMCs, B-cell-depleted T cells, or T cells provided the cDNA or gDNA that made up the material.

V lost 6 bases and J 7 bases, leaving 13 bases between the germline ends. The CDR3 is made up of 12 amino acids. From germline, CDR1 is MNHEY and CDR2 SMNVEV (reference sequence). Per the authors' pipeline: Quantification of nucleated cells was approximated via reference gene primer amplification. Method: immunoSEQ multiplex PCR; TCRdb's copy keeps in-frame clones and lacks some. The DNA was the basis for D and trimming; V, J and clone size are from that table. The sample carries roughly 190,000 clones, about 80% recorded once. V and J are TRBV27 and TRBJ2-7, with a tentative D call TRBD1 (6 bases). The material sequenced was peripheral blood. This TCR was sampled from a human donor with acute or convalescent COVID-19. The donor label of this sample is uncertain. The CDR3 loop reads CASRTLQGEQYF. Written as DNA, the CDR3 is TGTGCCAGCAGGACCCTCCAGGGGGAGCAGTACTTC.